Following are 6 T cell receptor beta chains from one sample sequenced in a study of T-cell memory formation after mild COVID-19. MiXCR, run by TCRdb on the 5' RACE reads, gives a single entry per CDR3 protein. The table records fewer than 250,000 distinct CDR3 sequences, 15% of them present only once. The sequenced sample consisted of PBMCs or a T cell subset sorted from them (not recorded which). These receptors all come from an adult woman who had mild COVID-19 (a few samples of this study predate the infection). Cell type and time point are not known.

This clonotype was picked up many times. This chain uses TRBV3-1 with TRBJ2-7; TRBD2 matches 14 bases. Germline assignment: CDR1 LGHDT and CDR2 YNNKEL (reference sequence). With V trimmed by 4 bases and J by 2 bases, 10 bases remained unmatched. This CDR3 has 18 residues. As DNA, the CDR3 is TGTGCCAGCAGCCCCTCCGGGACTAGCGGGAGCTTCGCCTACGAGCAGTACTTC. Translation gives CASSPSGTSGSFAYEQYF.

This clonotype was counted between two and nine times. The chain joins TRBV11-2 to TRBJ2-7, with TRBD1 as a possible D gene (6 bases). The CDR3 is made up of 17 amino acids. The ends were cut back, 8 bases at V and 1 base at J, with 24 bases in the middle. Germline CDR1 reads SGHAT; CDR2 reads FQNNGV. The DNA of the CDR3 is TGTGCCAGCGGGTGGGGCAGGGGAACCGGAGTGTCCTACGAGCAGTACTTC. Amino acid sequence: CASGWGRGTGVSYEQYF.

The chain joins TRBV12-3 or TRBV12-4 to TRBJ1-1; 12 bases fit TRBD1. V lost 0 bases to trimming and J lost 2 bases; unmatched junction nucleotides: 4. CDR3 length: 17 residues. The DNA of the CDR3 is TGTGCCAGCAGTTTAGCCGGGACAGGGGGCGCCAACACTGAAGCTTTCTTT. Translated, it gives CASSLAGTGGANTEAFF.

The V call is TRBV6-5, the J call TRBJ2-7, with TRBD2 as a possible D gene (6 bases). There are 13 residues in the CDR3. V lost 5 bases and J lost 4, with 12 bases in between. Germline V gene lookup returns CDR1 MNHEY and CDR2 SVGAGI. Written as DNA, the CDR3 is TGTGCCAGCAGTCCCCGGGGACTTTACGAGCAGTACTTC. Translated: CASSPRGLYEQYF.

V gene TRBV29-1 combines with J gene TRBJ1-4; 10 nucleotides match TRBD1. Trimming took 6 bases from V and 6 from J; bases not matched to a gene: 4. Germline V gene data show CDR1 as SQVTM and CDR2 as ANQGSEA. The CDR3 contains 13 residues. The CDR3 loop reads CSVRQGAYEKLFF. Here the CDR3 DNA reads TGCAGCGTCAGACAGGGGGCTTATGAAAAACTGTTTTTT.

This clonotype has more than one count but fewer than ten. This rearrangement joins TRBV19 to TRBJ2-1, with TRBD2 matching over 15 bases. V lost 9 bases to trimming and J lost 7 bases; unmatched junction nucleotides: 10. CDR1 LNHDA and CDR2 SQIVND come from the germline V gene (reference sequence). There are 16 residues in the CDR3. The CDR3 loop reads CASIRTSGRGGNEQFF. The CDR3 nucleotides read TGTGCCAGCATTCGGACTAGCGGGAGGGGAGGAAATGAGCAGTTCTTC.